This TCR beta chain is drawn from a study of human T cells and chemical hapten exposure. This CDR3 has 14 residues. The V gene's germline CDR1 is SGHTA and CDR2 FQGNSA. V lost 1 base to trimming and J lost 9 bases, with 13 bases between them. Concerning this clonotype itself: Its specificity is not known.

Notes on the study in general: Sensitizing to DPC left TCRs with a frequency above 1 in 1000 unaltered.

TCRdb independently ran MiXCR on the RACE reads; one entry per CDR3 protein. The data show around 200,000 distinct CDR3 sequences, about 25% seen once. As to time point: patch test 3, about 24 weeks after DPC sensitization. Indicated treatment: therapeutic diphenylcyclopropenone sensitization with weekly scalp DPC. The chain carries TRBV7-2 and TRBJ1-5; tentatively, D is TRBD1 (5 bases). The TCR comes from a woman between 40 and 50 years old with alopecia areata. Some clones in this sample may be carry-over from other donors' samples. The sequenced sample was whole blood, obtained in connection with sensitization to the hapten diphenylcyclopropenone (DPC). The CDR3 loop is CASSLVEGSGPQHF. The CDR3 nucleotides read TGTGCCAGCAGCTTAGTCGAGGGGTCGGGGCCCCAGCATTTT.